This entry lists 30 T cell receptor beta chains sequenced from one sample in a study of blood T cell repertoires in COVID-19. Sequencing used immunoSEQ multiplex PCR; TCRdb keeps in-frame clones, though not all of them. The sample lists about 140,000 clones; almost 80% were seen once. Sample: PBMCs or T cells enriched from blood (not recorded which). The origin of the receptors is a woman in her forties or fifties who had recovered from COVID-19.

The rearrangement uses TRBV11-3 and TRBJ1-6, with 7 nucleotides matching TRBD1. The germline gives CDR1 SGHNT, CDR2 YENEEA. CDR3 size: 17 residues. V was pared by 5 bases and J by 8 bases, with 15 bases of the junction left unmatched. In nucleotides, the CDR3 is TGTGCCAGCAGCCTTAGACAGGGTGAAACTGTTGATTCACCCCTCCACTTT. Translation: CASSLRQGETVDSPLHF.

In regard to this clone: The same CDR3 can be traced to other DNA sequences in this sample. The chain has TRBV6-5 and TRBJ2-3; 7 bases are shared with TRBD1. V lost 6 bases and J lost 3; bases outside the gene matches: 9. The CDR3 spans 15 residues. Germline V gene sequence: CDR1 MNHEY, CDR2 SVGAGI. DNA for the CDR3: TGTGCCAGCAGCTCCCCCGCAGGGGGAACAGATACGCAGTATTTT. It encodes CASSSPAGGTDTQYF.

This chain links TRBV20-1 with TRBJ1-2; D might be TRBD1 (5 bases). From germline, CDR1 is DFQATT and CDR2 SNEGSKA (reference sequence). The CDR3 runs 11 residues. The ends were cut back, 6 bases at V and 8 bases at J, with 13 bases in the middle. CDR3 sequence: CSARDSGGYTF. CDR3 coding DNA: TGCAGTGCCAGGGATTCTGGCGGCTACACCTTC.

The DNA of the CDR3 is TGTGCCAGTAGTGTCCGGACAGGGGAAGCTGAGCAGTTCTTC. It encodes CASSVRTGEAEQFF. The V and J genes are TRBV19 and TRBJ2-1, with 9 bases that match TRBD1. CDR1 LNHDA and CDR2 SQIVND come from the germline V gene (reference sequence). The CDR3 consists of 14 residues. V shed 5 bases, J shed 9 bases, and the junction held 8 bases outside the gene matches. Complete variable domain (other parts from reference TRBV19 and TRBJ2-1): DGGITQSPKYLFRKEGQNVTLSCEQNLNHDAMYWYRQDPGQGLRLIYYSQIVNDFQKGDIAEGYSVSREKKESFPLTVTSAQKNPTAFYLCASSVRTGEAEQFFGPGTRLTVL.

The V call is TRBV11-3, the J call TRBJ2-2; possibly TRBD2 for D (6 bases). Germline CDR1 is SGHNT and CDR2 is YENEEA. Trimming stripped 3 bases from V and 1 base from J, with 9 bases between. This CDR3 contains 15 residues. The CDR3 protein is CASSLGGLNTGELFF. Written as DNA, the CDR3 is TGTGCCAGCAGCTTGGGAGGACTGAACACCGGGGAGCTGTTTTTT.

This clone was seen only a few times. The chain joins TRBV5-1 to TRBJ1-1; D not certain. Germline V gene lookup returns CDR1 SGHRS and CDR2 YFSETQ. This CDR3 is built from 14 residues. Deletions cut 7 bases from V and 4 bases from J, with 17 bases between. The CDR3 protein is CASWSALAGTEAFF. Written as DNA, the CDR3 is TGCGCCAGCTGGAGCGCGCTGGCGGGCACTGAAGCTTTCTTT.

This clone appeared a few times. The V gene is TRBV29-1, the J gene TRBJ2-3; D possibly corresponds to TRBD1 (5 bases). The CDR3 spans 19 residues. V was pared by 0 bases and J by 0 bases, with 22 bases between. Germline CDR1 SQVTM, CDR2 ANQGSEA. CDR3 residues: CSVEDTLLTTDQSTDTQYF. In DNA, the CDR3 is TGCAGCGTTGAAGATACCCTGCTTACGACAGACCAGAGCACAGATACGCAGTATTTT.

The chain couples TRBV24-1 to TRBJ2-3, with no clear D. Germline V CDR1 and CDR2: KGHDR, SFDVKD. The ends were cut back, 5 bases at V and 2 bases at J, with 13 bases in the middle. The CDR3 is 15 amino acids. The CDR3 loop reads CATSAYPYNTDTQYF. As DNA, the CDR3 is TGTGCCACCAGTGCCTACCCTTATAACACAGATACGCAGTATTTT.

There are many counts of this clone. The chain recombines TRBV18 with TRBJ2-7; weak D call: TRBD1 (6 bases). The V and J ends lost 4 bases and 3 bases respectively, with 10 bases between them. The CDR3 covers 13 residues. Germline V gene data show CDR1 as KGHSH and CDR2 as LQKENI. The CDR3 is CASSRQGNYEQYF. CDR3 DNA: TGTGCCAGCTCACGCCAGGGGAACTACGAGCAGTACTTC.

The chain employs TRBV29-1 and TRBJ2-7; a possible D gene is TRBD2 (6 bases). Germline assignment: CDR1 SQVTM and CDR2 ANQGSEA. V lost 4 bases and J lost 1, with 17 bases in between. The CDR3 contains 15 residues. CDR3 DNA sequence: TGCAGCGTTGTCGTGGCGAGACTAGGGTCCTACGAGCAGTACTTC. This gives the protein CSVVVARLGSYEQYF.

The rearrangement links TRBV30 to TRBJ2-7, with 8 positions matching TRBD2. The germline V gene encodes CDR1 GTSNPN and CDR2 SVGIG (reference sequence). The CDR3 has 13 amino acids. J gave up 1 base and V 5 bases, and 4 bases lay outside the gene matches. As DNA, the CDR3 is TGTGCCTGGGCAACTAGCGGTTCCTACGAGCAGTACTTC. Translating gives CAWATSGSYEQYF. Together with reference TRBV30 and TRBJ2-7, the CDR3 gives the full variable domain: SQTIHQWPATLVQPVGSPLSLECTVEGTSNPNLYWYRQAAGRGLQLLFYSVGIGQISSEVPQNLSASRPQDRQFILSSKKLLLSDSGFYLCAWATSGSYEQYFGPGTRLTVT.

This chain uses TRBV5-5 with TRBJ1-3; D not resolved. Between the trimmed V and J ends, which lost 0 bases and 14 bases, there was a span of 15 bases. The germline V gene encodes CDR1 SGHKS and CDR2 YYEKEE (reference sequence). CDR3 length: 13 residues. CDR3 residues: CASSLGHQRSVYF. CDR3 coding DNA: TGTGCCAGCAGCTTGGGGCACCAGCGGTCCGTATATTTT. Variable domain in full (rest from reference TRBV5-5 and TRBJ1-3): DAGVTQSPTHLIKTRGQQVTLRCSPISGHKSVSWYQQVLGQGPQFIFQYYEKEERGRGNFPDRFSARQFPNYSSELNVNALLLGDSALYLCASSLGHQRSVYFGEGSWLTVV.

The gene calls are TRBV2 and TRBJ2-5, with D perhaps TRBD1 (5 bases). The length of the CDR3 is 15 residues. V lost 4 bases and J 1 base, leaving 13 bases between the germline ends. CDR1 is SNHLY, CDR2 FYNNEI, per germline. This chain's CDR3 is CASSGRGYPQETQYF. In nucleotides, the CDR3 is TGTGCCAGCAGTGGAAGGGGATACCCCCAAGAGACCCAGTACTTC.

The rearrangement uses TRBV19 and TRBJ2-5; 14 positions agree with TRBD2. The germline gives CDR1 LNHDA, CDR2 SQIVND (reference sequence). The CDR3 extends over 17 amino acids. V lost 3 bases to trimming and J lost 2 bases; unmatched junction nucleotides: 5. CDR3 region: CASSMGTSGGSQETQYF. In DNA, the CDR3 is TGTGCCAGTAGTATGGGGACTAGCGGGGGCTCTCAAGAGACCCAGTACTTC. The complete variable domain, with remaining parts taken from reference TRBV19 and TRBJ2-5, reads DGGITQSPKYLFRKEGQNVTLSCEQNLNHDAMYWYRQDPGQGLRLIYYSQIVNDFQKGDIAEGYSVSREKKESFPLTVTSAQKNPTAFYLCASSMGTSGGSQETQYFGPGTRLLVL.

J is TRBJ1-2 and V is TRBV7-9, with D possibly matching TRBD1 (5 bases). CDR3 length: 14 amino acids. V lost 5 bases and J 3 bases, leaving 13 bases between the germline ends. From germline, CDR1 is SEHNR and CDR2 FQNEAQ (reference sequence). The CDR3 is CASSAQVADYGYTF. The CDR3 DNA reads TGTGCCAGCAGCGCACAGGTGGCGGACTATGGCTACACCTTC.

The table lists this clone with a count of one. The rearrangement joins TRBV6-4 to TRBJ1-1, with 9 positions matching TRBD1. Per germline, CDR1 MRHNA and CDR2 SNTAGT. Trimming took 6 bases from V and 0 from J; bases not matched to a gene: 8. The CDR3 is made up of 16 amino acids. CDR3 residues: CASRKTGGIMNTEAFF. The CDR3 nucleotides read TGTGCCAGCAGGAAAACAGGGGGCATCATGAACACTGAAGCTTTCTTT.

CDR3 sequence: CATSKGTGDYEQYF. The CDR3 nucleotides read TGTGCCACCAGCAAAGGGACAGGGGACTACGAGCAGTACTTC. V is TRBV15 and J is TRBJ2-7; 10 bases agree with TRBD1. CDR1 and CDR2 from the germline V gene are LNHNV and YYDKDF (reference sequence). V was clipped by 4 bases and J by 3 bases; unmatched bases: 3. The CDR3 totals 14 residues. The full variable domain, rest sourced from reference TRBV15 and TRBJ2-7, is DAMVIQNPRYQVTQFGKPVTLSCSQTLNHNVMYWYQQKSSQAPKLLFHYYDKDFNNEADTPDNFQSRRPNTSFCFLDIRSPGLGDTAMYLCATSKGTGDYEQYFGPGTRLTVT.

V usage is TRBV7-6 and J usage is TRBJ2-7; 8 positions agree with TRBD2. The CDR3 length is 14 residues. The germline V gene encodes CDR1 SGHVS and CDR2 FNYEAQ. V lost 5 bases and J lost 2; bases outside the gene matches: 5. The CDR3 DNA reads as TGTGCCAGCAGCCTAACTAGCGGAGCCTACGAGCAGTACTTC. Amino acid sequence: CASSLTSGAYEQYF.

The chain is built from TRBV11-2 and TRBJ2-2, with 8 bases fitting TRBD2. The CDR3 loop spans 17 amino acids. Per the germline V gene, CDR1 is SGHAT and CDR2 is FQNNGV. V lost 2 bases, J lost 7 bases, and 12 bases stayed unmatched. The DNA of the CDR3 is TGTGCCAGCAGCTTAACCCGGACTAGCCTACCGGGCGGGGAGCTGTTTTTT. Protein product: CASSLTRTSLPGGELFF.

The chain carries TRBV27 and TRBJ1-4, with 7 nucleotides matching TRBD1. V lost 3 bases, J lost 6 bases, and 7 bases stayed unmatched. CDR1 is MNHEY, CDR2 SMNVEV, per germline (reference sequence). The CDR3 has 15 amino acids. CDR3 coding DNA: TGTGCCAGCAGTTTGAGAGGGGGCAGAGATGAAAAACTGTTTTTT. This sequence encodes CASSLRGGRDEKLFF.

The chain links TRBV6-2 or TRBV6-3 to TRBJ2-7; TRBD1 agrees at 7 bases. This CDR3 region has 12 residues. Trimming at V came to 5 bases and at J to 2 bases, leaving 0 bases not matched to a gene. The V gene's germline CDR1 is MNHEY and CDR2 SVGEGT. CDR3 sequence: CASSQGAYEQYF. CDR3 bases: TGTGCCAGCAGTCAGGGGGCCTACGAGCAGTACTTC.

In its sample, this clone was seen once. The genes are TRBV28 and TRBJ1-2; 8 positions match TRBD1. The V gene end was trimmed by 4 bases and the J gene end by 3 bases; junction bases not matched to a gene: 4. This CDR3 has 14 amino acids. Germline loops: CDR1 MDHEN, CDR2 SYDVKM. The CDR3 DNA follows: TGTGCCAGCAGTTCCCTGACAGGGGACTATGGCTACACCTTC. It codes for CASSSLTGDYGYTF.

J is TRBJ1-5 and V is TRBV10-3; the match to TRBD1 covers 7 bases. The CDR3 covers 15 residues. Germline CDR1 reads ENHRY; CDR2 reads SYGVKD. Losses at the gene ends were 10 bases for V and 3 bases for J; bases not matched to a gene: 12. CDR3 sequence: CATQDIGQVNQPQHF. The CDR3 DNA reads TGTGCCACCCAGGACATTGGACAGGTCAATCAGCCCCAGCATTTT.

The chain uses TRBV2 and TRBJ1-4; D not resolved. V shed 10 bases and J shed 6 bases, with 21 bases lying between them. In germline, CDR1 is SNHLY, CDR2 FYNNEI. This CDR3 contains 15 residues. The CDR3 coding sequence is TGTGCCATCTTAGCCGTCGGTCAGTGGGATGAAAAACTGTTTTTT. Its translation: CAILAVGQWDEKLFF.

This clone has only a few counts. The chain uses TRBV5-6 and TRBJ2-1, with 8 bases that match TRBD2. The CDR3 contains 16 residues. CDR1 is SGHDT, CDR2 YYEEEE, per germline. The V and J ends lost 4 bases and 3 bases, in that order; junction bases with no gene match: 9. This CDR3 reads CASSPREGRFYNEQFF. CDR3 sequence (DNA): TGTGCCAGCAGCCCCCGGGAGGGGCGTTTCTACAATGAGCAGTTCTTC.

The V and J genes are TRBV6-1 and TRBJ1-1; no clear D gene. Germline CDR1 and CDR2: MNHNS and SASEGT. The germline V and J ends were trimmed by 2 bases and 2 bases, with 9 bases remaining between them. The CDR3 is made up of 14 amino acids. The CDR3: CASSERESNTEAFF. DNA of the CDR3: TGTGCCAGCAGTGAACGCGAAAGCAACACTGAAGCTTTCTTT.

V usage is TRBV11-3 and J usage is TRBJ2-3; D is uncertain. The CDR3 runs to 15 residues. Trimming cost V 0 bases and J 0 bases, with 7 bases left between them. The V gene's germline CDR1 is SGHNT and CDR2 YENEEA. Here the CDR3 reads CASSLELASTDTQYF. The CDR3 DNA is TGTGCCAGCAGCTTAGAATTAGCTAGCACAGATACGCAGTATTTT.

The DNA of the CDR3 is TGTGCCAGCAGCCTGGGACTAGCGGGGGACTACGAGCAGTACTTC. Amino acids: CASSLGLAGDYEQYF. The rearrangement uses TRBV3-1 (or the pseudogene TRBV3-2) and TRBJ2-7; 14 nucleotides match TRBD2. The CDR3 loop spans 15 amino acids. The V gene's germline CDR1 is LGHDT and CDR2 YNNKEL (reference sequence). Trimming cost V 4 bases and J 3 bases; bases outside gene matches: 2.

V and J are TRBV11-3 and TRBJ2-6; 9 nucleotides align to TRBD1. The V gene end was trimmed by 3 bases and the J gene end by 1 base; junction bases not matched to a gene: 7. The CDR3 runs to 18 residues. The germline V gene has CDR1 SGHNT and CDR2 YENEEA. Written as DNA, the CDR3 is TGTGCCAGCAGCTTTTGGGACAGGGTTTCATCTGGGGCCAACGTCCTGACTTTC. This gives the protein CASSFWDRVSSGANVLTF.

The chain has TRBV2 and TRBJ2-5; D might be TRBD1 (6 bases). V dropped 4 bases and J dropped 9 bases, with 12 bases sitting between them. CDR3 length equals 12 residues. The germline gives CDR1 SNHLY, CDR2 FYNNEI. Written as DNA, the CDR3 is TGTGCCAGCAGTGGGACAGCGGAGCCCCAGTACTTC. Its protein is CASSGTAEPQYF.